This T cell receptor (beta chain) was recovered during a study of blood T cell repertoires in COVID-19. Study in general: Specimens from acute and convalescent COVID-19 originated in the United States, Italy and Spain. The cDNA or gDNA used as material had been derived from T cells, B-cell-depleted T cells, or PBMCs.

Per the original methods: Estimation of nucleated cell counts was performed using reference gene primer amplification. Assay: immunoSEQ multiplex PCR; the TCRdb copy retains only in-frame clones and omits some. V and J calls and clone size are those listed in that table; D and trimming were worked out from the DNA. This table holds 150,000 to 200,000 clones, about 74% found once. The V gene's germline CDR1 is SGHRS and CDR2 YFSETQ. This CDR3 has 15 residues. Germline trimming cut 0 bases from V and 3 bases from J; bases unmatched to any gene: 4. Source material: peripheral blood. The sequence came from a man aged 55 to 69 with acute or convalescent COVID-19. This rearrangement joins TRBV5-1 to TRBJ2-3; 7 nucleotides align to TRBD1. The CDR3 nucleotides are TGCGCCAGCAGCTTGGGGTCAGGGGGAACAGATACGCAGTATTTT. Translated, it gives CASSLGSGGTDTQYF. Drawing the rest from reference TRBV5-1 and TRBJ2-3, the complete variable domain is KAGVTQTPRYLIKTRGQQVTLSCSPISGHRSVSWYQQTPGQGLQFLFEYFSETQRNKGNFPGRFSGRQFSNSRSEMNVSTLELGDSALYLCASSLGSGGTDTQYFGPGTRLTVL.